The T cell receptor (beta chain) described here comes from a study of cytomegalovirus exposure and HLA in healthy donors. The CDR3 is 15 amino acids. Germline V gene lookup returns CDR1 SNHLY and CDR2 FYNNEI. V trimming: 5 bases; J trimming: 6 bases; junction bases outside the gene matches: 5. This table comes from immunoSEQ multiplex PCR, and its TCRdb copy is limited to in-frame clones, with some not included. The sample lists 200,000 or so clones, approximately 87% occurring once. The chain carries TRBV2 and TRBJ1-6; TRBD1 agrees at 9 bases. The TCR sequence derives from a woman between 18 and 29 years old in good health and CMV-seronegative. The sequencing sample was made of PBMCs. CDR3 sequence reads: CASSSLTGGNSPLHF. Written as DNA, the CDR3 is TGTGCCAGCAGTAGCCTGACAGGGGGTAATTCACCCCTCCACTTT.